What follows are 15 T cell receptor beta chains derived from one specimen sequenced in a study of radiotherapy plus CTLA-4 blockade in lung cancer. Libraries were prepared by immunoSEQ multiplex PCR; TCRdb keeps only in-frame clonotypes and omits some of them. The profile covers 110,000 or so clones, with more than 65% appearing a single time and about 5.2% taken by the ten largest. Sequencing was performed on peripheral blood, taken from a patient treated with radiotherapy plus ipilimumab. These receptors all stem from a human donor with non-small cell lung cancer who had a partial response to radiotherapy plus ipilimumab.

This chain uses TRBV7-3 with TRBJ1-2, with 10 bases lining up with TRBD1. Unmatched junction bases numbered 14, after V lost 5 bases and J lost 8 bases. There are 16 residues in the CDR3. In germline, CDR1 is SGHTA, CDR2 FQGTGA. The CDR3 sequence is CASSIQGPGTGEGYTF. CDR3 coding DNA: TGTGCCAGCAGCATCCAGGGCCCCGGGACAGGGGAAGGCTACACCTTC.

This clone has a handful of counts. CDR3 region: CASSQEDRGSFYGYTF. Written as DNA, the CDR3 is TGCGCCAGCAGCCAAGAGGACAGGGGGTCTTTCTATGGCTACACCTTC. This chain connects TRBV4-1 to TRBJ1-2, with 10 bases identical to TRBD1. The germline CDR1 and CDR2 sequences are MGHRA and YSYEKL. CDR3 length: 16 residues. Trimming cost V 0 bases and J 4 bases; bases outside gene matches: 5.

Concerning this clone itself: The junction does not match germline at one end; this may be a read error. V gene TRBV7-7 combines with J gene TRBJ2-5; 7 nucleotides agree with TRBD2. The CDR3 extends over 16 amino acids. The germline V gene encodes CDR1 SSHAT and CDR2 FNYEAQ (reference sequence). The chain's CDR3 is CASSLAAGVGEETQYF. The CDR3, as DNA: TGTGCTAGCAGCTTAGCTGCGGGAGTTGGGGAAGAGACCCAGTACTTC.

The rearrangement uses TRBV10-3 and TRBJ2-1; D remains ambiguous. Trimming stripped 0 bases from V and 4 bases from J, with 7 bases between. Germline CDR1 is ENHRY and CDR2 is SYGVKD. This CDR3 has 14 amino acids. CDR3 nucleotides: TGTGCCATCAGTGAGTCATCCCAGTACAATGAGCAGTTCTTC. Its translation is CAISESSQYNEQFF.

The rearrangement joins TRBV6-5 to TRBJ1-5; TRBD1 matches at 10 bases. Trimming removed 4 bases from V and 6 bases from J; junction bases left unmatched: 6. The CDR3 is 15 amino acids. Germline CDR1 is MNHEY and CDR2 is SVGAGI. In DNA form, the CDR3 reads TGTGCCAGCAGTTTGGGGACAGGGGTGGGTCAGCCCCAGCATTTT. Translated: CASSLGTGVGQPQHF.

This clone was observed a handful of times. J is TRBJ1-2 and V is TRBV27; 8 bases line up with TRBD1. Unmatched junction bases numbered 8, after V lost 2 bases and J lost 3 bases. Germline-derived CDR1 and CDR2 are MNHEY and SMNVEV (reference sequence). The CDR3 extends over 16 amino acids. In DNA, the CDR3 is TGTGCCAGCAGTTTAGGGGGACAGGAGGCCTACTATGGCTACACCTTC. Its protein product is CASSLGGQEAYYGYTF.

The chain carries TRBV4-3 and TRBJ1-1, with 9 bases matching TRBD1. V gave up 1 base and J gave up 8 bases; unmatched junction bases: 8. The CDR3 loop spans 15 amino acids. Per germline, CDR1 LGHNA and CDR2 YSLEER. Here the CDR3 reads CASSQAGQGTPEAFF. The CDR3 nucleotides are TGCGCCAGCAGCCAAGCCGGACAGGGGACACCCGAAGCTTTCTTT.

V and J are TRBV28 and TRBJ2-1, with no clear D. V lost 5 bases, J lost 4 bases, and 3 bases lay in between. CDR3 size: 11 residues. From germline, CDR1 is MDHEN and CDR2 SYDVKM. The CDR3 sequence: CASSQYNEQFF. The CDR3 region has the DNA TGTGCCAGCAGTCAATACAATGAGCAGTTCTTC.

The J gene is TRBJ1-2, the V gene TRBV14, with TRBD1 as a possible D gene (6 bases). Germline V gives CDR1 SGHDN, CDR2 FVKESK. Trimming cost V 4 bases and J 8 bases, with 14 bases left between them. The length of the CDR3 is 13 residues. Written as DNA, the CDR3 is TGTGCCAGCAGCCGGGACACCGGTTGGGGCTACACCTTC. This encodes CASSRDTGWGYTF.

V is TRBV27 and J is TRBJ1-1; 9 positions agree with TRBD1. After removal of 6 bases from V and 8 bases from J, the junction contained 10 bases not matched to a gene. Per the germline V gene, CDR1 is MNHEY and CDR2 is SMNVEV (reference sequence). This CDR3 is 14 amino acids long. CDR3 sequence: CASSNGGTGMEAFF. In nucleotides, the CDR3 is TGTGCCAGCAGCAATGGGGGGACAGGGATGGAAGCTTTCTTT.

V is TRBV5-8 and J is TRBJ2-2; perhaps TRBD2 as D (7 bases). Trimming took off 4 bases at V and 6 bases at J, with 19 bases between the two ends. The CDR3 totals 16 residues. Germline lookup yields CDR1 SGHTS and CDR2 YDEGEE. CDR3 amino acids: CASSPGGRRVAGELFF. CDR3 coding DNA: TGTGCCAGCAGCCCGGGGGGCAGAAGAGTTGCCGGGGAGCTGTTTTTT.

This chain uses TRBV7-9 with TRBJ1-4, with D tentatively TRBD1 (5 bases). V was clipped by 1 base and J by 8 bases, with 14 bases between them. The germline gives CDR1 SEHNR, CDR2 FQNEAQ (reference sequence). The CDR3 is made up of 15 amino acids. The CDR3 here is CASSLGSQGGEKLFF. DNA for the CDR3: TGTGCCAGCAGCTTAGGTTCTCAGGGCGGCGAAAAACTGTTTTTT. The full variable domain, its missing parts supplied by reference TRBV7-9 and TRBJ1-4, is DTGVSQNPRHKITKRGQNVTFRCDPISEHNRLYWYRQTLGQGPEFLTYFQNEAQLEKSRLLSDRFSAERPKGSFSTLEIQRTEQGDSAMYLCASSLGSQGGEKLFFGSGTQLSVL.

The CDR3 protein is CASTLDRSNTEAFF. CDR3 in DNA: TGTGCCAGCACCCTCGACAGAAGTAACACTGAAGCTTTCTTT. This chain connects TRBV6-5 to TRBJ1-1, with D maybe TRBD1 (5 bases). Between the trimmed V and J ends, which lost 7 bases and 2 bases, there was a span of 14 bases. Germline CDR1 is MNHEY and CDR2 is SVGAGI. The CDR3 covers 14 residues.

The chain is built from TRBV6-1 and TRBJ1-1; D not resolved. The length of the CDR3 is 14 residues. In germline, CDR1 is MNHNS, CDR2 SASEGT. With 1 base removed from V and 5 bases from J, the gap between germline ends came to 11 bases. CDR3 loop: CASSEEWTGTEAFF. In DNA, the CDR3 is TGTGCCAGCAGTGAAGAATGGACTGGTACTGAAGCTTTCTTT.

The chain joins TRBV7-9 to TRBJ1-1, with 8 nucleotides matching TRBD1. This CDR3 comprises 13 residues. The junction had 10 bases not matched to a gene; V was cut back by 5 bases and J by 11 bases. CDR1 and CDR2 from the germline V gene are SEHNR and FQNEAQ (reference sequence). For the CDR3, the DNA is TGTGCCAGCAGCCCCGAGACAGGGGTTTCGGCTTTCTTT. Residues: CASSPETGVSAFF.